This TCR beta chain came from a study of blood T cell repertoires in COVID-19 (dated by TCRdb to the early 2020s). Study-wide context: The collaborator samples originated in the United States, Italy and Spain and spanned the acute and convalescent phases of COVID-19. The material from the prospective study consisted of cDNA or gDNA derived from T cells, B-cell-depleted T cells, or PBMCs. Subjects who had been exposed to COVID-19, were actively infected with it, or had recovered from it provided the deeply sampled blood TCRbeta repertoires that made up the dataset. The repertoires were released in a freely available public database meant as a resource for research on the immune response to SARS-CoV-2. Samples were obtained from the ongoing ImmuneRACE study (first 160 participants) and from 1,254 subjects provided by 6 global collaborators. The sample metadata nearly always contained a de-identified subject ID, COVID-19 status, age in years and sex. Where available, HLA class I and class II types were taken from metadata supplied by the sample provider and were not determined by assay-based typing.

The immunoSEQ Assay, a bias-controlled multiplex PCR, was used to amplify TCRbeta CDR3 regions from genomic DNA. The study's processing was this. Within the assay, amplification of reference gene primers was used to estimate how many nucleated cells each sample contained. Sequence reads were collapsed and filtered to measure the absolute abundance of every unique TCRbeta CDR3 rearrangement. Productive Simpson clonality was computed per sample as the square root of Simpson's diversity index over productive rearrangements. Imported from immuneACCESS, the table was reduced by TCRdb to in-frame sequences with V and J called. These copies leave out some clones; in studies compared against another copy, an unresolved V gene accounts for under half, and the cause of the remainder is not known. V and J calls and clone size are as listed in that table; D and trimming were resolved from the DNA. The sample yields 300,000 to 400,000 clones; approximately 85% were counted once. The top ten hold approximately 7.5% of the sample.

What the research found in general, with its limitations: The quantity of clinical and demographic metadata differed by source and by participant and was supplied without curation.

Each collaborating institution followed its own protocols to collect whole blood in K2EDTA tubes. For TCRbeta analysis, collaborators shipped samples in one of three forms: frozen whole blood, isolated PBMCs, or DNA extracted from either of those sample types. V lost 0 bases and J lost 1 base; the stretch between them is 9 bases long. Reading from cysteine to phenylalanine, the CDR3 counts 15 amino acids. The CDR3 DNA has 45 bases and is translated from base 1. CDR1 MNHEY and CDR2 SVGAGI were looked up in the germline V gene. This clone was seen a single time. The clone's antigen remains unknown. No per-base quality is available; no much larger clone lies one base away. In the same sample, other DNA sequences code for this CDR3.

The rearranged segments are TRBV6-5 and TRBJ1-1; TRBD1 is perhaps the D gene, given 5 matching bases. The specimen was peripheral blood. This clonotype originated in a human donor in a cohort sampled during active COVID-19. The DNA sequence is given as TGTGCCAGCAGTTACTCGCCAGGGCAGAACACTGAAGCTTTCTTT. Translated, this gives CASSYSPGQNTEAFF.